Listed below are T cell receptor beta chains from one sample, sequenced in a study of glioma-infiltrating T cells after dendritic cell vaccination. Clones were read by immunoSEQ multiplex PCR, and TCRdb kept only the in-frame ones, dropping some. The data show over 90,000 clones, roughly four fifths seen once. The material was blood, obtained before dendritic cell vaccination. Receptors originate from a human donor with glioblastoma. Each CDR3 is given with its conserved first and last residue. The D gene is left open where the match is weak. Only some rows state a clone size, as once, few, many or a class for expanded clones.

V	D	size	J	DNA	CDR3
TRBV30	TRBD1	-	TRBJ1-2	TGTGCCTGGAGTGGAGGGACAGCCTATGGCTACACCTTC	CAWSGGTAYGYTF
TRBV28	-	-	TRBJ1-1	TGTGCCAGCAGTCGGGGGGCGAACACTGAAGCTTTCTTT	CASSRGANTEAFF
TRBV6-6	-	once	TRBJ2-2	TGTGCCAGCACCGTGCGCCCCGACACCGGGGAGCTGTTTTTT	CASTVRPDTGELFF
TRBV27	-	-	TRBJ1-5	TGTGCCAGCAGCGGGGGGGGGACGCAGCCCCAGCATTTT	CASSGGGTQPQHF
TRBV28	-	few	TRBJ1-1	TGTGCCAGCAGTTTAATTGGCAGGAACACTGAAGCTTTCTTT	CASSLIGRNTEAFF
TRBV18	TRBD2	-	TRBJ2-5	TGTGCCAGCTCACCACAGGCGGGGGGACCTCAAGAGACCCAGTACTTC	CASSPQAGGPQETQYF
TRBV5-6	TRBD2	-	TRBJ2-7	TGTGCCAGCAGCTCGCTAGCGGGGGGAGAACCCTACGAGCAGTACTTC	CASSSLAGGEPYEQYF
TRBV7-3	TRBD2	-	TRBJ2-3	TGTGCCAGCAGCTTAACTGGCGGGGGGGATGGTACAGATACGCAGTATTTT	CASSLTGGGDGTDTQYF
TRBV19	-	-	TRBJ2-1	TGTGCCAGTAGTATGGTTGCAGGAGAGCAGTTCTTC	CASSMVAGEQFF
TRBV19	-	-	TRBJ1-1	TGTGCCAGTAAGCGGGAGGAGGACACTGAAGCTTTCTTT	CASKREEDTEAFF
TRBV5-6	-	-	TRBJ1-2	TGTGCCAGCAGCTCCGGGACTGAGGGCTATGGCTACACCTTC	CASSSGTEGYGYTF
TRBV9	-	-	TRBJ1-6	TGTGCCAGCAGCGTAGGGGCCGAACTGGCGAATTCACCCCTCCACTTT	CASSVGAELANSPLHF
TRBV5-5	-	-	TRBJ1-1	TGTGCCAGCAGCTTGGGGCTGGGGCCCACTGAAGCTTTCTTT	CASSLGLGPTEAFF
TRBV29-1	-	-	TRBJ2-2	TGCAGCGTTGAAGCTGGCAGTAGTAGAGGCACCGGGGAGCTGTTTTTT	CSVEAGSSRGTGELFF
TRBV15	-	-	TRBJ2-7	TGTGCCACCAGCAGAGAGGGACAATCCTACGAGCAGTGCTTC	CATSREGQSYEQCF